One T cell receptor (beta chain) is described in this entry. Its antigen remains unidentified. The data originate from a study of beta chain features in type 1 diabetes. General study results and limits: Patients' naive, central memory and Treg TCRB repertoires seemed closer to one another than those of healthy donors. Type 1 diabetes patients had moderately but significantly shorter TCRB CDR3s in all four CD4+ subsets.

Each donor gave one heparinised blood draw averaging around 120 mL. Expressed TCRB transcripts were sequenced because the entire RNA isolate underwent reverse transcription. The data were produced by immunoSEQ multiplex PCR, yet TCRdb's version contains in-frame clones alone and is incomplete. Of about 270,000 clones listed, around 15% are singletons. V was pared by 6 bases and J by 2 bases, with 18 bases between. The germline V gene has CDR1 MNHEY and CDR2 SMNVEV (reference sequence). The CDR3 is 16 residues long. The sequenced material came from naive CD4+ T cells from blood. The rearrangement uses TRBV27 and TRBJ2-3; D is possibly TRBD2 (7 bases). The clonotype originates from a man aged 30-40 years with type 1 diabetes. The CDR3 loop is CASRIAGAPSTDTQYF. DNA for the CDR3: TGTGCCAGCAGGATCGCGGGGGCGCCGTCCACAGATACGCAGTATTTT.